These 25 T cell receptor beta chains came from one sample sequenced in a study of blood T cells in healthy people across ages. Next came a second PCR, run for about 6 to 11 cycles, which used a sample-barcoded 5' primer along with a J-beta primer mix. TCRdb passed the 5' RACE reads through MiXCR, listing each CDR3 protein once. This sample has over 600,000 distinct CDR3 sequences, with just over 55% found just once. Sequencing was performed on blood. These receptors originate from a man aged 35-49 years in good health.

The rearrangement joins TRBV28 to TRBJ2-1; 7 nucleotides agree with TRBD2. The J call could be wrong; TRBJ2-7 is a better fit for the DNA end. Germline-derived CDR1 and CDR2 are MDHEN and SYDVKM. The CDR3 runs 15 residues. The CDR3 nucleotides read TGTGCCAGCAGTATCACTAGCGCATCCTTCAATGAGCAGTACTTC. Encoded protein: CASSITSASFNEQYF.

The chain employs TRBV7-2 and TRBJ1-2, with TRBD1 matching over 8 bases. The CDR3 loop spans 14 amino acids. Germline-derived CDR1 and CDR2 are SGHTA and FQGNSA. Trimming removed 5 bases from V and 4 bases from J; junction bases left unmatched: 6. DNA for the CDR3: TGTGCCAGCAGCCCACAGGGGGGAAGCTATGGCTACACCTTC. This encodes CASSPQGGSYGYTF.

The rearrangement links TRBV20-1 to TRBJ2-5; 9 bases align to TRBD1. The CDR3 totals 15 residues. The V segment lost 6 bases and the J segment 4 bases; nucleotides outside the gene matches: 12. Looked up from germline, CDR1 is DFQATT and CDR2 is SNEGSKA (reference sequence). Here the CDR3 reads CSALDTRTGVETQYF. Here the CDR3 DNA reads TGCAGTGCCCTGGACACTCGGACAGGGGTAGAGACCCAGTACTTC.

This clonotype has just a few counts. The chain carries TRBV28 and TRBJ2-5; D is possibly TRBD1 (6 bases). CDR3 length equals 13 residues. Looked up from germline, CDR1 is MDHEN and CDR2 is SYDVKM. V shed 3 bases and J shed 11 bases, with 16 bases lying between them. CDR3 sequence reads: CASSFRGGREQYF. DNA of the CDR3: TGTGCCAGCAGTTTCAGGGGTGGGAGAGAGCAGTACTTC.

There are many counts of this clonotype. The V and J genes are TRBV20-1 and TRBJ1-4; D not certain. This CDR3 is built from 13 residues. Germline loops: CDR1 DFQATT, CDR2 SNEGSKA (reference sequence). V was pared by 0 bases and J by 8 bases, with 10 bases between. CDR3 DNA sequence: TGCAGTGCTAGAGATGAGGTTAAGGAAAAACTGTTTTTT. Its translation is CSARDEVKEKLFF.

This chain joins TRBV29-1 and TRBJ2-5; tentatively, D is TRBD1 (6 bases). This CDR3 contains 12 residues. Germline values: CDR1 SQVTM, CDR2 ANQGSEA. V was pared by 6 bases and J by 5 bases, with 13 bases between. The CDR3 DNA is TGCAGCGTGCAGACAGGCCGGGAGACCCAGTACTTC. Translation gives CSVQTGRETQYF.

The chain links TRBV12-5 to TRBJ2-3, with D perhaps matching TRBD1 (5 bases). V was clipped by 5 bases and J by 4 bases, with 37 bases between them. This CDR3 comprises 22 residues. Germline values: CDR1 LGHNT, CDR2 FRNRAP. CDR3 loop: CASGLPDSPLGSRVSVSDTQYF. The CDR3, as DNA: TGTGCTAGTGGTCTACCCGACAGTCCATTGGGCTCCAGGGTCTCAGTCTCAGATACGCAGTATTTT.

The chain couples TRBV7-2 to TRBJ1-5; the match to TRBD1 covers 9 bases. The CDR3 runs 14 residues. Germline loops: CDR1 SGHTA, CDR2 FQGNSA. Losses at the gene ends were 6 bases for V and 5 bases for J; bases not matched to a gene: 5. The CDR3 DNA reads TGTGCCAGCAGTCCCAGACAGGGGGATCAGCCCCAGCATTTT. Its translation is CASSPRQGDQPQHF.

This clonotype was detected only a few times. The chain has TRBV3-1 and TRBJ1-2, with 8 bases matching TRBD1. The CDR3 is 15 residues long. V lost 3 bases, J lost 4 bases, and 7 bases stayed unmatched. CDR1 LGHDT and CDR2 YNNKEL come from the germline V gene (reference sequence). The DNA of the CDR3 is TGTGCCAGCAGCCACTCGGACAGGGTCATCTATGGCTACACCTTC. Protein sequence: CASSHSDRVIYGYTF.

The genes are TRBV6-5 and TRBJ2-3; TRBD1 is a possible D gene (6 bases). The CDR3 spans 15 residues. CDR1 and CDR2 from the germline V gene are MNHEY and SVGAGI. The V gene lost 7 bases and the J gene lost 2 bases, with 16 bases spanning the gap. CDR3 loop: CASTQSGQTTDTQYF. The CDR3 bases are TGTGCCAGCACCCAAAGTGGACAGACCACAGATACGCAGTATTTT.

The rearrangement links TRBV28 to TRBJ2-3, with TRBD2 identical over 10 bases. The V gene end was trimmed by 4 bases and the J gene end by 11 bases; junction bases not matched to a gene: 9. The CDR3 spans 14 residues. Per the germline V gene, CDR1 is MDHEN and CDR2 is SYDVKM. Here the CDR3 DNA reads TGTGCCAGCAGTTCTCATAGCGGGGGGAGATGGCAGTATTTT. Translation: CASSSHSGGRWQYF.

This chain joins TRBV3-1 and TRBJ1-1; D not certain. This CDR3 has 13 amino acids. Deletions cut 0 bases from V and 3 bases from J, with 5 bases between. Germline V gene lookup returns CDR1 LGHDT and CDR2 YNNKEL (reference sequence). The CDR3 coding sequence is TGTGCCAGCAGCCAAGAGGAGCACACTGAAGCTTTCTTT. Encoded protein: CASSQEEHTEAFF.

The V and J genes are TRBV7-3 and TRBJ2-1, with 7 bases identical to TRBD2. This CDR3 comprises 14 residues. In germline, CDR1 is SGHTA, CDR2 FQGTGA. The junction had 7 bases not matched to a gene; V was cut back by 5 bases and J by 6 bases. The CDR3 sequence: CASSPRQRGNEQFF. DNA of the CDR3: TGTGCCAGCAGCCCCCGACAGCGGGGCAATGAGCAGTTCTTC.

The chain employs TRBV7-2 and TRBJ2-3; D might be TRBD1 or TRBD2, each matching 6 bases. V gave up 5 bases and J gave up 6 bases, with 15 bases separating them. This CDR3 has 14 amino acids. Germline V gene sequence: CDR1 SGHTA, CDR2 FQGNSA. In DNA, the CDR3 is TGTGCCAGCAGCCAGTCGGGGGCCCTGGATACGCAGTATTTT. It translates to CASSQSGALDTQYF.

This clonotype has only one observation. The rearrangement joins TRBV6-1 to TRBJ1-2; D is possibly TRBD1 (5 bases). CDR3 length: 16 residues. Between the trimmed V and J ends, which lost 0 bases and 0 bases, there was a span of 11 bases. In germline, CDR1 is MNHNS, CDR2 SASEGT. The CDR3 coding sequence is TGTGCCAGCAGTGAAGCCTACGGGGGGGCTAACTATGGCTACACCTTC. Translated: CASSEAYGGANYGYTF.

This clonotype has only a few counts. The gene calls are TRBV29-1 and TRBJ2-7; tentative D call: TRBD1 (5 bases). This CDR3 is built from 12 residues. The ends were cut back, 4 bases at V and 2 bases at J, with 9 bases in the middle. CDR1 SQVTM and CDR2 ANQGSEA come from the germline V gene. As DNA, the CDR3 is TGCAGCGTTGCAGGGTGGACCTACGAGCAGTACTTC. The encoded protein is CSVAGWTYEQYF.

V gene TRBV4-3 combines with J gene TRBJ2-5; 7 positions match TRBD2. This CDR3 contains 16 residues. CDR1 LGHNA and CDR2 YSLEER come from the germline V gene. J was trimmed by 11 bases and V by 5 bases; bases with no gene match: 20. The CDR3 region is CASSNQVGGSQNEQYF. CDR3 bases: TGCGCCAGCAGCAACCAAGTGGGCGGGAGTCAGAATGAGCAGTACTTC.

The chain has TRBV5-8 and TRBJ2-3; no clear D gene. With 4 bases removed from V and 10 bases from J, the gap between germline ends came to 19 bases. This CDR3 contains 14 residues. Germline V gene lookup returns CDR1 SGHTS and CDR2 YDEGEE. The CDR3 DNA reads TGTGCCAGCAGCCTTAATGTCTGGCCTAACGCGCAGTATTTT. It yields the protein CASSLNVWPNAQYF. The full variable domain, its missing parts supplied by reference TRBV5-8 and TRBJ2-3, is EAGVTQSPTHLIKTRGQQATLRCSPISGHTSVYWYQQALGLGLQFLLWYDEGEERNRGNFPPRFSGRQFPNYSSELNVNALELEDSALYLCASSLNVWPNAQYFGPGTRLTVL.

Here the CDR3 reads CASSTGEVEAFF. The CDR3 nucleotides read TGCGCCAGCTCGACGGGAGAGGTTGAAGCTTTCTTT. The chain combines TRBV5-1 with TRBJ1-1; unclear D gene. V lost 7 bases to trimming and J lost 7 bases, with 14 bases between them. The CDR3 runs to 12 residues. Germline V gene data show CDR1 as SGHRS and CDR2 as YFSETQ.

This clonotype was recorded a few times. The chain joins TRBV6-5 to TRBJ1-6; 7 nucleotides line up with TRBD1. V was clipped by 10 bases and J by 7 bases; unmatched bases: 13. Per germline, CDR1 MNHEY and CDR2 SVGAGI. The length of the CDR3 is 15 residues. CDR3 residues: CATTRGGGANSPLHF. As DNA, the CDR3 is TGTGCCACCACACGAGGAGGGGGCGCGAATTCACCCCTCCACTTT.

This clonotype was picked up one time. The V gene is TRBV24-1, the J gene TRBJ2-5; D possibly corresponds to TRBD2 (5 bases). Germline assignment: CDR1 KGHDR and CDR2 SFDVKD. The CDR3 sequence is 14 residues long. Trimming pared 3 bases from V and 11 bases from J, leaving 18 bases between. The chain's CDR3 is CATSDATLGWEQYF. CDR3 in DNA: TGTGCCACCAGTGATGCTACCCTTGGATGGGAGCAGTACTTC.

This chain links TRBV25-1 with TRBJ2-1; 9 bases are a match to TRBD1. The CDR3 consists of 18 residues. Germline V CDR1 and CDR2: MGHDK, SYGVNS. After removal of 7 bases from V and 0 bases from J, the junction contained 13 bases not matched to a gene. CDR3 DNA sequence: TGTGCCAGCATGGGACAGGGAGCGGGGCCCAGCTCCTACAATGAGCAGTTCTTC. Translation: CASMGQGAGPSSYNEQFF.

The V gene is TRBV29-1, the J gene TRBJ2-1; D is possibly TRBD2 (6 bases). The CDR3 has 13 amino acids. Trimming pared 7 bases from V and 13 bases from J, leaving 23 bases between. Germline V gene data show CDR1 as SQVTM and CDR2 as ANQGSEA. The DNA of the CDR3 is TGCAGCGCTCTACTCGGAGGGGTAGAGACCCAGTTCTTC. This sequence encodes CSALLGGVETQFF.

V gene TRBV20-1 combines with J gene TRBJ1-1; D remains ambiguous. From germline, CDR1 is DFQATT and CDR2 SNEGSKA (reference sequence). This CDR3 is 13 amino acids long. The CDR3 protein is CSLRASHQAEAFF. DNA of the CDR3: TGCAGCCTCCGAGCGTCCCACCAGGCTGAAGCTTTCTTT.

The chain uses TRBV20-1 and TRBJ1-2; no firm D call. Germline assignment: CDR1 DFQATT and CDR2 SNEGSKA (reference sequence). The CDR3 has 12 residues. V was clipped by 5 bases and J by 8 bases, with 15 bases between them. DNA for the CDR3: TGCAGTGCTCCGGAGACCGCGGGAGGCTACACCTTC. Its protein product is CSAPETAGGYTF.